These T cell receptor beta chains were read from a single sample in a study of read filtering for tumor transcriptome and immune sequencing. TCRdb used MiXCR to reprocess the reads, holding one entry per CDR3 protein. The sample includes some 19,000 distinct CDR3 sequences, about 20% of them seen just once. The specimen sequenced was a population of CD138-negative cells sorted from bone marrow. These receptors all stem from a donor aged 40 or over with multiple myeloma. The CDR3 runs from the conserved cysteine through the conserved F or W. The D gene is left open where the match is weak. The size entry is marked missing in some rows and otherwise reads once, few, many or a size class.

cdr3_nt cdr3_aa d_call clone_size j_call v_call
TGTGCCAGCAGCTTAAGGGGCGGATCGGGTCAGCCCCAGCATTTT CASSLRGGSGQPQHF NA many TRBJ1-5 TRBV7-6
TGTGCCAGCACCGTAACTTCCACCGGTTACGAGCAGTACTTC CASTVTSTGYEQYF NA NA TRBJ2-7 TRBV6-6
TGCAGCGTTGAAGAGGGGTCTGAAAAACTGTTTTTT CSVEEGSEKLFF NA many TRBJ1-4 TRBV29-1
TGTGCCAGCAGTGAGGGGGACGTTCAAGAGACCCAGTACTTC CASSEGDVQETQYF NA many TRBJ2-5 TRBV6-1
TGTGCCAGCAGTTACGGCGATCAGCCCCAGCATTTT CASSYGDQPQHF NA NA TRBJ1-5 TRBV6-5
TGTGCCAGCAGTCGCGGGACGAATTTTTACAATGAGCAGTTCTTC CASSRGTNFYNEQFF NA many TRBJ2-1 TRBV12-3/TRBV12-4
TGTGCCAGCAGCTTGACAGCGCCTAGCACAGATACGCAGTATTTT CASSLTAPSTDTQYF NA few TRBJ2-3 TRBV5-6
TGTGCCAGCAGTGAAAGGGGGCTAAGGGGGCTTGAAAAACTGTTTTTT CASSERGLRGLEKLFF TRBD1 NA TRBJ1-4 TRBV25-1
TGTGCCAGTAAGATGAGCGGGACTAGCACAGATACGCAGTATTTT CASKMSGTSTDTQYF TRBD2 few TRBJ2-3 TRBV19
TGTGCCAGCAGCCAAGTCCGACTAGCGGGAGACTATGAGCAGTTCTTC CASSQVRLAGDYEQFF TRBD2 medium-sized TRBJ2-1 TRBV11-2
TGTGCCAGCAGCAAGACAGGGGGTGAGACCCAGTACTTC CASSKTGGETQYF TRBD1 many TRBJ2-5 TRBV7-9
TGCAGCGTTGAGTCTCCGGAATCCTACGAGCAGTACTTC CSVESPESYEQYF NA medium-sized TRBJ2-7 TRBV29-1